This T cell receptor (beta chain) was recovered during a study of identical twins. V was pared by 6 bases and J by 2 bases, with 13 bases between. Per germline, CDR1 KGHSH and CDR2 LQKENI. The CDR3 covers 14 residues. Whole-study results and caveats: With monozygotic twins, out-of-frame TCR alpha sharing exceeded what models estimated. The more abundant beta clonotypes in cord blood had fewer insertions, and memory repertoires did not show this.

With respect to this clonotype: What it binds is not known.

MiXCR, run by TCRdb on the 5' RACE reads, gives a single entry per CDR3 protein. The profile shows around 480,000 distinct CDR3 sequences, around 14% of them singletons. This same sample was also taken into another study, of yellow fever vaccine responses in identical twins. That source adds: Twins reportedly mounted vaccine T cell responses that seemed partly convergent, partly personalized.

This chain uses TRBV18 with TRBJ2-5, with D tentatively TRBD1 (6 bases). The TCR sequence derives from a young woman in good health. Sample: CD4+ T cells sorted from blood. The DNA for the CDR3 is TGTGCCAGCTCGCGGACAGTAGTACAAGAGACCCAGTACTTC. Translation gives CASSRTVVQETQYF.